This T cell receptor beta chain emerged from a study of blood T cell repertoires in COVID-19. Looking at the study overall: The United States, Italy and Spain provided the acute and convalescent COVID-19 samples. Sample material is recorded as cDNA or gDNA derived from T cells, B-cell-depleted T cells, or PBMCs.

Original data processing: Nucleated cell counts were estimated from reference gene primer amplification. Generated by immunoSEQ multiplex PCR, the TCRdb table keeps only in-frame clones and is missing some. From that table come the V and J calls and clone size; the DNA was used to work out D and trimming. The sample includes about 66,000 clones, around 93% of them seen just once. This TCR was recovered from a human donor in a cohort sampled during active COVID-19. The sequenced material came from peripheral blood.

The CDR3 bases are TGTGCCAGCAGTATACTGACCTACGAGCAGTACTTC. Amino acids: CASSILTYEQYF. The J gene is TRBJ2-7, the V gene TRBV28; no firm D call. The germline CDR1 and CDR2 sequences are MDHEN and SYDVKM. CDR3 length equals 12 residues. Trimming removed 5 bases at V and 2 bases at J, with 7 bases between.